This note documents a single T cell receptor beta chain sequence. These data come from a study of blood T cell repertoires in COVID-19. The overall study: PBMCs, B-cell-depleted T cells, or T cells were the source of the cDNA or gDNA that made up the material.

In the authors' workflow: Reference gene primer amplification yielded estimated nucleated cell counts. The method was immunoSEQ multiplex PCR; TCRdb's version includes in-frame clones alone and lacks a portion of them. The V and J calls and the clone size are those of that table, but D and trimming were determined from the DNA. The sample consists of 100,000 to 150,000 clones, more than 75% of them appearing once. CDR1 and CDR2 (germline): SGDLS, YYNGEE. CDR3 length: 14 residues. V lost 0 bases and J lost 5, with 10 bases in between. V and J are TRBV9 and TRBJ2-3, with a possible D match to TRBD2 (6 bases). This TCR came from a man between 65 and 85 years old with active COVID-19. Sequenced sample: peripheral blood. This CDR3 reads CASSVAMGGDTQYF. Written as DNA, the CDR3 is TGTGCCAGCAGCGTAGCGATGGGAGGAGATACGCAGTATTTT.